The next 14 T cell receptor beta chains were all read from a single sample in a study of T cell clonality in common variable immunodeficiency. Here immunoSEQ multiplex PCR was the method, and the copy in TCRdb shows in-frame clones only, minus some. The specimen gives approximately 81,000 clones without singletons; the ten biggest hold 0.75% to 1%. Sequenced input: peripheral blood mononuclear cells. Every receptor here comes from a person aged 18 to 69 in good health.

At least ten counts were recorded for this clone. The read comes to an end 3 residues before the CDR3 does, leaving the germline J gene to fill in the end. V is TRBV6-2 or TRBV6-3 and J is TRBJ1-1, with D possibly TRBD1 on 6 matching bases. The CDR3 runs 17 residues. V shed 0 bases and J shed 5 bases, with 19 bases lying between them. Germline V gene sequence: CDR1 MNHEY, CDR2 SVGEGT. The CDR3 reads CASSYSGRGAARTEAFF. CDR3 bases read: TGTGCCAGCAGTTACTCGGGCAGGGGCGCCGCCCGGACTGAA.

The table lists this clone with many counts. The read ends 3 residues shy of where the CDR3 ends; the end is completed using the germline J gene. The rearrangement joins TRBV5-8 to TRBJ1-1; D is possibly TRBD1 (5 bases). Per germline, CDR1 SGHTS and CDR2 YDEGEE. Deletions cut 4 bases from V and 4 bases from J, with 17 bases between. This CDR3 region has 15 residues. The part of the CDR3 DNA that was read is TGTGCCAGCAGCCCGGAGGCAGGGAGAACCACTGAA. Translating it yields CASSPEAGRTTE. The whole CDR3 protein reads CASSPEAGRTTEAFF.

At least ten counts were recorded for this clone. Coverage ceases 3 residues before the CDR3 finishes, and the germline J gene fills in the end. The chain employs TRBV29-1 and TRBJ2-7, with 8 bases matching TRBD1. The CDR3 runs to 14 residues. Germline V gives CDR1 SQVTM, CDR2 ANQGSEA. The V segment lost 4 bases and the J segment 0 bases; nucleotides outside the gene matches: 5. The sequenced CDR3 bases are TGCAGCGTTGGAGGGGACAGGTTCTCCTACGAG. This codes for CSVGGDRFSYE. The entire CDR3 reads CSVGGDRFSYEQYF.

This clone was observed at least ten times. Read sequence stops 3 residues before the CDR3 end, and the germline J gene provides the missing end. V gene TRBV28 combines with J gene TRBJ2-7; 12 nucleotides agree with TRBD2. The trim removed 3 bases at V and 1 base at J, leaving 7 bases unmatched. This CDR3 contains 17 residues. CDR1 is MDHEN and CDR2 is SYDVKM in the germline V gene. CDR3 bases read: TGTGCCAGCAGTTTGCAGACCGGGACTAGCGGGTCCTACGAG. As protein: CASSLQTGTSGSYE. The whole CDR3 is CASSLQTGTSGSYEQYF.

This clone showed up many times. The read ends 3 residues early relative to the CDR3; the germline J gene fills the gap. The chain links TRBV7-9 to TRBJ2-5; 9 nucleotides line up with TRBD1. With 2 bases clipped from V and 5 bases from J, the junction kept 3 bases outside the gene matches. The CDR3 consists of 14 residues. CDR1 and CDR2 (germline): SEHNR, FQNEAQ (reference sequence). The CDR3 loop is CASSLTGGGETQYF. CDR3 DNA (partial): TGTGCCAGCAGCTTAACAGGGGGCGGGGAGACC.

The table lists this clone with many counts. Read sequence stops 3 residues before the CDR3 end, and the germline J gene provides the missing end. The chain has TRBV20-1 and TRBJ2-3; maybe TRBD2 (6 bases). CDR1 is DFQATT and CDR2 is SNEGSKA in the germline V gene (reference sequence). The CDR3 runs 13 residues. Trimming shortened V by 3 bases and J by 6 bases, and 13 bases separated the two germline ends. CDR3 DNA, as far as it was read: TGCAGTGCTAGTACCGGGACTTGGGATACG. It encodes CSASTGTWDT. From start to end, the CDR3 is CSASTGTWDTQYF.

This clone was detected many times. The read halts 3 residues ahead of the CDR3 end, with the missing end drawn from the germline J gene. V gene TRBV29-1 combines with J gene TRBJ2-3; 7 positions match TRBD2. The V gene end was trimmed by 7 bases and the J gene end by 4 bases; junction bases not matched to a gene: 8. This CDR3 has 13 residues. Germline V gene data show CDR1 as SQVTM and CDR2 as ANQGSEA. The DNA read from the CDR3 is TGCAGCGGTGGCGGGAGAGCAGCAGATACG. Translating gives CSGGGRAADT. The full-length CDR3 reads as CSGGGRAADTQYF.

Ten or more counts support this clone. CDR3 loop: CASSLPGGEETQYF. The covered CDR3 bases are TGTGCCAGCAGCTTGCCAGGGGGAGAGGAGACC. The J gene is TRBJ2-5, the V gene TRBV5-4; TRBD1 agrees at 7 bases. Sequencing ends 3 residues short of the CDR3 end; the germline J gene provides the rest. J was trimmed by 5 bases and V by 1 base; bases with no gene match: 5. Germline assignment: CDR1 SGHNT and CDR2 YYREEE (reference sequence). There are 14 residues in the CDR3.

This clone appeared many times. The read falls 3 residues short of the CDR3 end, and the missing part is taken from the germline J gene. The chain combines TRBV7-6 with TRBJ2-5, with 11 bases identical to TRBD2. V was clipped by 5 bases and J by 5 bases; unmatched bases: 13. The CDR3 covers 17 residues. Germline V lookup: CDR1 SGHVS, CDR2 FNYEAQ. The CDR3 reads CASSPAALAGAKETQYF. The DNA read from the CDR3 is TGTGCCAGCAGCCCGGCGGCACTAGCGGGAGCGAAGGAGACC.

The sample holds many counts of this clone. The CDR3 end falls 3 residues outside the read, so it is completed with the germline J gene. V usage is TRBV14 and J usage is TRBJ1-1, with D possibly being TRBD1 (6 bases). CDR1 and CDR2 (germline): SGHDN, FVKESK. The CDR3 totals 13 residues. This CDR3 reads CASSPTGIAEAFF. CDR3 bases read: TGTGCCAGCAGCCCTACAGGGATCGCCGAA.

This clone was counted many times. The read finishes 3 residues shy of the CDR3 end, and the germline J gene is used to complete it. The chain carries TRBV19 and TRBJ1-4, with no clear D. The CDR3 length is 15 residues. In germline, CDR1 is LNHDA, CDR2 SQIVND (reference sequence). V lost 6 bases and J lost 0, with 11 bases in between. The CDR3 sequence is CASRPDFSTNEKLFF. CDR3 DNA, as far as it was read: TGTGCCAGTAGACCGGACTTTTCAACTAATGAAAAA.

This clone was seen a handful of times. Coverage ceases 3 residues before the CDR3 finishes, and the germline J gene fills in the end. The V call is TRBV7-9, the J call TRBJ2-5; D remains ambiguous. Germline V gene sequence: CDR1 SEHNR, CDR2 FQNEAQ (reference sequence). The CDR3 spans 14 residues. The germline V and J ends were trimmed by 1 base and 4 bases, with 10 bases remaining between them. CDR3 region: CASSLDPSGETQYF. CDR3 DNA, as far as it was read: TGTGCCAGCAGCTTAGACCCCTCCGGAGAGACC.

This clone occurred many times. The read gets to within 3 residues of the CDR3 end, and the germline J gene fills in the rest. This chain links TRBV5-1 with TRBJ2-2, with D maybe TRBD1 (6 bases). Germline lookup yields CDR1 SGHRS and CDR2 YFSETQ. Trimming removed 3 bases at V and 4 bases at J, with 10 bases between. This CDR3 is built from 14 residues. CDR3 bases read: TGCGCCAGCAGCTACGGACAGACCACCGGGGAG. Translated, it gives CASSYGQTTGE. The entire CDR3 protein is CASSYGQTTGELFF.

The table lists this clone with many counts. The CDR3 is cut off 3 residues early in the read; its end comes from the germline J gene. This rearrangement joins TRBV20-1 to TRBJ2-3, with D maybe TRBD1 (5 bases). Looked up from germline, CDR1 is DFQATT and CDR2 is SNEGSKA (reference sequence). This CDR3 is built from 16 residues. Trimming cost V 3 bases and J 0 bases, with 16 bases left between them. Incomplete CDR3 DNA: TGCAGTGCTAGCCCCTCAGGGCATATTAGCACAGATACG. This sequence encodes CSASPSGHISTDT. The entire CDR3 sequence reads CSASPSGHISTDTQYF.